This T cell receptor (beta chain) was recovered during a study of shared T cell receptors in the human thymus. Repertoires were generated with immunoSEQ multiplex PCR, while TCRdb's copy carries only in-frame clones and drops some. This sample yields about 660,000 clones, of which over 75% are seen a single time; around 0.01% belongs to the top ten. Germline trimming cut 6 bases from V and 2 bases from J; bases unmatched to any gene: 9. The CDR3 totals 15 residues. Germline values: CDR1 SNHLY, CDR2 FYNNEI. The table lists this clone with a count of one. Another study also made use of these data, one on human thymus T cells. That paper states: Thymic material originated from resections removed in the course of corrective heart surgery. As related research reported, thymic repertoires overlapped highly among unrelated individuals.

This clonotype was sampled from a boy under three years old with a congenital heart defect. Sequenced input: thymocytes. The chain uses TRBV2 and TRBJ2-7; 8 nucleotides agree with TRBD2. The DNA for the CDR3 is TGTGCCAGCAGACAACCGGCGGGAGGACCCTACGAGCAGTACTTC. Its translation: CASRQPAGGPYEQYF.